This entry features one T cell receptor beta chain sequence. The antigen this receptor binds is unknown. A Human TCR Profiling Kit was used to prepare UMI-labeled 5' RACE TCRbeta libraries. Every TCRbeta library was prepared in parallel with an identical number of PCR cycles. The original pipeline was this. Each TCRbeta library contained between roughly 2,800 and 20,000 functional CDR3beta clonotypes. MIGEC 1.2.9 was used for UMI extraction and consensus assembly, with at least three reads per UMI being required. MiXCR 3.0.3 was used to extract the in-frame CDR3beta repertoires. Diversity metrics were computed in VDJtools 1.2.1 after downsampling each sample to 42,000 randomly selected UMIs. For each sample pair, the repertoire overlap metrics D, R and F2 were calculated in VDJtools using the top 3,000 clones. TCRdb reanalyzed the reads, keeping one entry per CDR3 protein sequence and omitting DNA. In this record, the V and J calls reflect TCRdb's handling and not the investigators' own analysis. The sample's own table lists approximately 9,400 distinct CDR3 sequences. About 19% of the sample is taken by the ten largest.

Density gradient separation was used to isolate peripheral blood mononuclear cells from healthy donor buffy coats. In the study, negative magnetic separation with EasySep or MojoSort CD8+ T cell isolation kits was used to enrich total CD8+ T cells. An RNeasy Mini Kit was used to extract total RNA from duplicate vials of approximately 140,000 sorted CD8+ T cells per subset. The PBMCs were used either fresh or after being cryopreserved in fetal bovine serum with around 10% DMSO. CD8+ T cell subsets were sorted to purity by fluorescence-activated cell sorting on a FACSAria III. From its cysteine to its phenylalanine, the CDR3 spans 12 amino acids. DNA is not recorded here. CDR1 and CDR2 are read off the germline V gene as SGDLS and YYNGEE. These data originate in a study of human CD8 memory T cell subsets (TCRdb year 2020). Study-wide context: To assess clonal relationships, the TCRbeta repertoires of stem-like (TSTEM), progenitor exhausted-like (TPEX) and effector memory CD8+ T cell subsets were compared. Six donors each provided TSTEM, TPEX and effector memory subsets, from which TCRbeta repertoires were obtained. Overall results and qualifications from the work: Normalized Shannon-Wiener diversity was similarly high in TSTEM and TPEX subsets, while effector memory subsets were less diverse by comparison. Both stem-like subsets shared clonotypes with effector memory cells, but TSTEM and TPEX repertoires overlapped minimally, suggesting distinct antigen spectra. Only TCRbeta chains were sequenced, and repertoire comparisons were based on roughly 6 donors, with testing performed by paired t-tests and Bonferroni correction. Based on Chao1 estimates, TSTEM subsets appeared to have greater repertoire diversity than TPEX subsets, which may reflect a broader range of specificities.

The chain is encoded by TRBV9 joined to TRBJ2-1; TCRdb picks TRBD2, but there is no DNA to check that call. This TCR came from a human donor in good health. The material sequenced was CD8+ T cells from PBMCs. The CDR3 protein: CASSPSEGEQFF.